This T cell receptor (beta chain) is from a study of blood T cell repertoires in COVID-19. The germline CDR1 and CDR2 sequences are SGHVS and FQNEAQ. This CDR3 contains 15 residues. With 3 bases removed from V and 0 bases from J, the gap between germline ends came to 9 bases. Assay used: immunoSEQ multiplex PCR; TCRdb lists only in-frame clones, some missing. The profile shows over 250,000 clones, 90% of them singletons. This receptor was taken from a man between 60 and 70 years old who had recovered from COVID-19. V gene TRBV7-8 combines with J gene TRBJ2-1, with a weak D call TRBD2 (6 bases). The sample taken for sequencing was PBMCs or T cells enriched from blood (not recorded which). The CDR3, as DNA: TGTGCCAGCAGCTTCTACGGGAGCTCCTACAATGAGCAGTTCTTC. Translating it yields CASSFYGSSYNEQFF.